This T cell receptor (beta chain) was recorded in a study of CD4 T cells in relation to SARS-CoV-2 and coronaviruses. Overall study context: Shared crossreactive spike epitopes were mapped to their HLA restriction.

The data were produced by immunoSEQ multiplex PCR, yet TCRdb's version contains in-frame clones alone and is incomplete. The repertoire holds 35,000 to 40,000 clones, with over 75% as singletons. The CDR3 has 18 amino acids. Germline-derived CDR1 and CDR2 are SQVTM and ANQGSEA. Trimming took 5 bases from V and 0 from J; bases not matched to a gene: 11. J is TRBJ1-4 and V is TRBV29-1; TRBD1 matches at 11 bases. This TCR was recovered from an adult with COVID-19. Sequencing used memory CD4+ T cells from PBMCs. This CDR3 is CSVRRRTGGDATNEKLFF. CDR3 nucleotide sequence: TGCAGCGTTAGAAGAAGGACAGGGGGCGACGCAACTAATGAAAAACTGTTTTTT.